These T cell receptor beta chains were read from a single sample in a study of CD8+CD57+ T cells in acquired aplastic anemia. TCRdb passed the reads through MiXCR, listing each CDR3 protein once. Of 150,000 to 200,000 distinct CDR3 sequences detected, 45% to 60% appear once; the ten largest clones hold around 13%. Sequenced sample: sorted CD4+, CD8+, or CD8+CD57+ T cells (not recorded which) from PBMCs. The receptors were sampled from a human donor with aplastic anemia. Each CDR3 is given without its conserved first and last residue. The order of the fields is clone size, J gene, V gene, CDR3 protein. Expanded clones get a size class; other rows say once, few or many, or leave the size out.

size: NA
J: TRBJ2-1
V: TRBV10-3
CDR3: AIREPGLDVGNEQF

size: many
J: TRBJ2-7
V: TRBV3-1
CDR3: ASSQEVGQGNREQY

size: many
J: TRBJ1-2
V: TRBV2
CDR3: ASSEMGDTGYT

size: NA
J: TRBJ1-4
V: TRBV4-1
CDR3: AGSQRGGGTNEKLF

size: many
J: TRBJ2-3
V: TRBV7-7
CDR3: ASSLGGSDTQY

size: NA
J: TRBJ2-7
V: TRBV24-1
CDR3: ATSLPAVQGYEQY

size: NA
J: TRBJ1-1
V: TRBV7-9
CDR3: ASSLGWTGGNTEAF

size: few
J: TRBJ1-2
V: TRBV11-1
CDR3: ASSSSGTGGAYGYT

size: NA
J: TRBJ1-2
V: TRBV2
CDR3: ASSAGQHYGYT

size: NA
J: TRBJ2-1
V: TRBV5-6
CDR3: ASSLVSYNEQF

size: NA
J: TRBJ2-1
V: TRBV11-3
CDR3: ASGSRRGEQF

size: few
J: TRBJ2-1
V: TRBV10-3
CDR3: AIMGRDNEQF

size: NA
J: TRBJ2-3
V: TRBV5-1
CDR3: ASSLVQRGITDTQY

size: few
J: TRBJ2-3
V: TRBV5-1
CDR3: ASRSPSGGTDTQY

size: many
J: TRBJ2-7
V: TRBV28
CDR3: ASSLGTGRREQY

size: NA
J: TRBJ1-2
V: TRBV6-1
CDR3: ASSPAPDRGRGYT

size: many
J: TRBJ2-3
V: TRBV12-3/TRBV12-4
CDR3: ASSPVGLAGGDTQY

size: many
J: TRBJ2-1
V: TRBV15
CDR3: ATSRDRWGNEQF

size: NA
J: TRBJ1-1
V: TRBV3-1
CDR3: ASSQDRPGAVEAF

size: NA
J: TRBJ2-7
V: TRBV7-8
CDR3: ASSLAGLLYEQY

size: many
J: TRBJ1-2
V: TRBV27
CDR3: ASSLLGGWGYT

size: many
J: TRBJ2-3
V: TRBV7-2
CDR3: ASSRQGGLRTDTQY

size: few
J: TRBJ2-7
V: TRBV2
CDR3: ASSEQGGEQY

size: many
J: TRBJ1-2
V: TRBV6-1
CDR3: ASTLWGMGGYT

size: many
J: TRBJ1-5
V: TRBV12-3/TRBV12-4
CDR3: ASSLRYQPQH

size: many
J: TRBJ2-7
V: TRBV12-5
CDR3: ASGSQTGSYEQY

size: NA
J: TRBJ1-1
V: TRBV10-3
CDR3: AISSGVGSETEAF

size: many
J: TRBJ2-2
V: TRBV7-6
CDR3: ASSLTSGGVSGELF

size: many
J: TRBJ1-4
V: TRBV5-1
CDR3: ASSLIGTGNEKLF

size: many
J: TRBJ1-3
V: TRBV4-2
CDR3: ASSIIDRVIAGNTIY

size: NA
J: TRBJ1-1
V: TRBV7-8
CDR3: ASSLAAGKGVTEAF

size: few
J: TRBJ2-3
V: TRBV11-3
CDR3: ASSLGMSGASTDTQY

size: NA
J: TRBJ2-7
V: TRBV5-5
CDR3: ASSSEWADGTYEQY

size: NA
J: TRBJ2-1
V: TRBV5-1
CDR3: ASSLRFYNEQF

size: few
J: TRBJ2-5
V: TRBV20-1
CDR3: SASLDSFTQETQY

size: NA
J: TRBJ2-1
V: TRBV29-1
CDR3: SVEDIGGTEQF

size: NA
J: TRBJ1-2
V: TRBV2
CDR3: ASSETGTGYGYT

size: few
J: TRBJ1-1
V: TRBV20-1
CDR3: SARGGHPNTEAF

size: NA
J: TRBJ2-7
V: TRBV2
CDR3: ASSGTSGRSEQY

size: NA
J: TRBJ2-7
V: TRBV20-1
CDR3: SARSREKAYEQY

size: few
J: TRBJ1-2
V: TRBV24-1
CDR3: ATSEGATYGYT

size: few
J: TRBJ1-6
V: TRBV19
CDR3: ASWTGQGVNSPLH

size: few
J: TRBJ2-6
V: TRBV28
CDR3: ASSPQYSGANVLT

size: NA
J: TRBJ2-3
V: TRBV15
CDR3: ASSDRDSNTDTQY

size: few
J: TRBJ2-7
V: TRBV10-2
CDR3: ASRPSGYSYEQY

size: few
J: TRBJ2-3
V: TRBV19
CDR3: ASTSSFSTDTQY

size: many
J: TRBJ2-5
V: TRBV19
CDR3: ASSTAATEETQY

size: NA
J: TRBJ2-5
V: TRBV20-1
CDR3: SARAQRAGIQETQY